This T cell receptor beta chain was identified during a study of cytomegalovirus exposure and HLA in healthy donors. Broader study findings: CMV serostatus stood as the only immune exposure information on hand. The classifier reportedly diagnosed cytomegalovirus status with high specificity and sensitivity. A later analysis linked a missense DCLRE1C variant to TCR beta V- and J-gene trimming. An analysis that came later showed most CMV-associated TCR beta chains appearing HLA-restricted.

Germline V gene lookup returns CDR1 SNHLY and CDR2 FYNNEI. There are 14 residues in the CDR3. Trimming stripped 3 bases from V and 5 bases from J, with 14 bases between. PCR employed 60 Vbeta and 13 Jbeta primers. This table comes from immunoSEQ multiplex PCR, and its TCRdb copy is limited to in-frame clones, with some not included. The sample consists of 99,000 or so clones, 60% to 80% of them appearing once. About this clone itself: Its antigen is as yet unknown.

The receptor was derived from a man aged 25 to 40 in good health and CMV-seronegative. The sample consisted of PBMCs. V usage is TRBV2 and J usage is TRBJ2-7; possibly TRBD1 for D (5 bases). This CDR3 reads CASSEQGRFDEQYF. The CDR3 coding sequence is TGTGCCAGCAGTGAGCAGGGTAGATTTGACGAGCAGTACTTC.